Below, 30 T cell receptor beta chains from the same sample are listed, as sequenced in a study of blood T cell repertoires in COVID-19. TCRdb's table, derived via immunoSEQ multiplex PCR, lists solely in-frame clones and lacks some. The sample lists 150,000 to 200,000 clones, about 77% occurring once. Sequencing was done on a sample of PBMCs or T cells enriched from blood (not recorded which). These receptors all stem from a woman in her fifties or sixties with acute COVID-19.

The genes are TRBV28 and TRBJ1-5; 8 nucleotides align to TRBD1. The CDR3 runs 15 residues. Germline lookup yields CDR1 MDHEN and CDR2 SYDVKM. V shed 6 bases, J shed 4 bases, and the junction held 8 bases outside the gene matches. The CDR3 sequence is CASRTSDRVNQPQHF. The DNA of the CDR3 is TGTGCCAGCAGAACCTCGGACAGGGTGAATCAGCCCCAGCATTTT.

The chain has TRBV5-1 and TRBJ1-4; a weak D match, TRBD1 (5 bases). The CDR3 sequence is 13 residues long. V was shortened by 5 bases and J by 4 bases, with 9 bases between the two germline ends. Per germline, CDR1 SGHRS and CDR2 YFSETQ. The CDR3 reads CASRDRSNEKLFF. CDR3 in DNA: TGCGCCAGCAGAGACAGAAGTAATGAAAAACTGTTTTTT.

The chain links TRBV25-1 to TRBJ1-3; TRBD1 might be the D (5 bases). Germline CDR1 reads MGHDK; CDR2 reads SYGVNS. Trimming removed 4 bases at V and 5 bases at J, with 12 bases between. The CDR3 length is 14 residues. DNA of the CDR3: TGTGCCAGCAGTGTGGGGGGTCGAAGAAACACCATATATTTT. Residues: CASSVGGRRNTIYF.

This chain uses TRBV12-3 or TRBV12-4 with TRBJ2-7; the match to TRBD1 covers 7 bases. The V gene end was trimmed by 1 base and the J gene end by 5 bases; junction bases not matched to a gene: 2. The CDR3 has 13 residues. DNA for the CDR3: TGTGCCAGCAGTTTAGGAGGGGGCAACGAGCAGTACGTC. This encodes CASSLGGGNEQYV.

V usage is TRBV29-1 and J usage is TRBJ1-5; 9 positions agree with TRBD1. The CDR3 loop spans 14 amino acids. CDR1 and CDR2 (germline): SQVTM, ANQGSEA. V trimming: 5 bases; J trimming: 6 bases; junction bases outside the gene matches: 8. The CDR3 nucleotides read TGCAGCGTTCGACAGGGGGGACTTTTTCAGCCCCAGCATTTT. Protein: CSVRQGGLFQPQHF. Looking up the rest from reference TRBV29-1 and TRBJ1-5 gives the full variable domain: SAVISQKPSRDICQRGTSLTIQCQVDSQVTMMFWYRQQPGQSLTLIATANQGSEATYESGFVIDKFPISRPNLTFSTLTVSNMSPEDSSIYLCSVRQGGLFQPQHFGDGTRLSIL.

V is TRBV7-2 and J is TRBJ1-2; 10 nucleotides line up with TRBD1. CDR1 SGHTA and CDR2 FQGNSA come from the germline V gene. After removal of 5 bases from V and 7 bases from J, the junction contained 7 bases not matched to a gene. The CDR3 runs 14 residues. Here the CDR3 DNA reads TGTGCCAGCAGCCAGACCGGGACAGGGGTTGGCTACACCTTC. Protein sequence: CASSQTGTGVGYTF. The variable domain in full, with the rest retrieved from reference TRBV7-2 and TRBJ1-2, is GAGVSQSPSNKVTEKGKDVELRCDPISGHTALYWYRQSLGQGLEFLIYFQGNSAPDKSGLPSDRFSAERTGGSVSTLTIQRTQQEDSAVYLCASSQTGTGVGYTFGSGTRLTVV.

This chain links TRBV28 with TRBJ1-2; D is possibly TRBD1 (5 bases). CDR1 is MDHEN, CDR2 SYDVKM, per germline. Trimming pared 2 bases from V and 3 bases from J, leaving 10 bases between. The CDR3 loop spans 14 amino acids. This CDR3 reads CASSLPRGDYGYTF. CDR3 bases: TGTGCCAGCAGTTTACCTCGGGGGGACTATGGCTACACCTTC.

The CDR3 region is CSVETGGSGGYTF. CDR3 nucleotide sequence: TGCAGCGTTGAAACAGGGGGCTCAGGTGGCTACACCTTC. V and J are TRBV29-1 and TRBJ1-2; 9 bases agree with TRBD1. The CDR3 length is 13 residues. The germline gives CDR1 SQVTM, CDR2 ANQGSEA. V lost 2 bases and J lost 7; bases outside the gene matches: 5. Based on the CDR3 plus reference TRBV29-1 and TRBJ1-2, the full variable domain is SAVISQKPSRDICQRGTSLTIQCQVDSQVTMMFWYRQQPGQSLTLIATANQGSEATYESGFVIDKFPISRPNLTFSTLTVSNMSPEDSSIYLCSVETGGSGGYTFGSGTRLTVV.

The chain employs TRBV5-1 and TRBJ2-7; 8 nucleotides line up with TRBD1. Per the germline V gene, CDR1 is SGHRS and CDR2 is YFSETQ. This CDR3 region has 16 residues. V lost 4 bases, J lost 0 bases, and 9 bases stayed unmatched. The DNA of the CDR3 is TGCGCCAGCAGCCGCACGCAGGGGGCCCCCTCCTACGAGCAGTACGTC. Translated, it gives CASSRTQGAPSYEQYV.

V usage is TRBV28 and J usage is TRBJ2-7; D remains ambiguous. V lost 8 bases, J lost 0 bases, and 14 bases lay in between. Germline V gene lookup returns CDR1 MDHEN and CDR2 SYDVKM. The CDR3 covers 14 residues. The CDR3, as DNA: TGTGCCAGCTTAGCAACCCAATCCTCCTACGAGCAGTACGTC. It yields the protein CASLATQSSYEQYV.

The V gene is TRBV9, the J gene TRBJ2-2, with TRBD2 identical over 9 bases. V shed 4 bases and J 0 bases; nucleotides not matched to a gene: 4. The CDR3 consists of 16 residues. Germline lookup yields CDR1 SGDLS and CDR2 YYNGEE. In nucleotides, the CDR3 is TGTGCCAGCAGCTCCAGACTAGCGGCGAACACCGGGGAGCTGTTTTTT. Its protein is CASSSRLAANTGELFF.

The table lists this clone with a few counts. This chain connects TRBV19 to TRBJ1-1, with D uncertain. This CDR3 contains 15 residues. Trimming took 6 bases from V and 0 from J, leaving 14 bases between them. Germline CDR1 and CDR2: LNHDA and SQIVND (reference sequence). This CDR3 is CASRRPEILNTEAFF. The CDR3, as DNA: TGTGCCAGTAGGCGGCCGGAGATATTGAACACTGAAGCTTTCTTT.

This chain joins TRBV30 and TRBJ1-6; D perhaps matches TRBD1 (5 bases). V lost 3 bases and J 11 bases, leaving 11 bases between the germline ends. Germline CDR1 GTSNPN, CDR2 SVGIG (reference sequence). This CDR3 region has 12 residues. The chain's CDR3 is CAWSPQGTPLHF. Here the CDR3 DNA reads TGTGCCTGGAGCCCTCAGGGTACACCCCTCCACTTT.

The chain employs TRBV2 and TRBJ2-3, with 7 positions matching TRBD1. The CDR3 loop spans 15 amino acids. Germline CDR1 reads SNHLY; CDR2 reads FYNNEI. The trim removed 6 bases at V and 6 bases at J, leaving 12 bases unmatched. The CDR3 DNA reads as TGTGCCAGCAGCCAAAGACAGGGAAGTTTTGATACGCAGTATTTT. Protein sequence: CASSQRQGSFDTQYF.

The DNA of the CDR3 is TGTGCCACCCTCCAGGGGGCTGGGGCCAACGTCCTGACTTTC. Its protein product is CATLQGAGANVLTF. The V call is TRBV6-5, the J call TRBJ2-6; TRBD1 matches 7 bases. V lost 10 bases and J lost 2; bases outside the gene matches: 5. The CDR3 sequence is 14 residues long. Germline V lookup: CDR1 MNHEY, CDR2 SVGAGI.

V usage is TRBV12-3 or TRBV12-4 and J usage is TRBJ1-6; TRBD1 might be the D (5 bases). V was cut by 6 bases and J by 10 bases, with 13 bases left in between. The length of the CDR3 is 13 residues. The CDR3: CASSTLGGSPLHF. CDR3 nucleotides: TGTGCCAGCAGCACATTGGGGGGGTCACCCCTCCACTTT.

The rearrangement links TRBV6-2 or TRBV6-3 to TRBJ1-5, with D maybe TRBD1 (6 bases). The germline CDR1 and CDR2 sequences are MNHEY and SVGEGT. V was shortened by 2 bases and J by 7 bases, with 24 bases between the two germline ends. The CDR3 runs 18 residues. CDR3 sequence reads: CASSYMGRGAFTTQPQHF. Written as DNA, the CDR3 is TGTGCCAGCAGTTACATGGGCAGGGGCGCATTCACGACGCAGCCCCAGCATTTT.

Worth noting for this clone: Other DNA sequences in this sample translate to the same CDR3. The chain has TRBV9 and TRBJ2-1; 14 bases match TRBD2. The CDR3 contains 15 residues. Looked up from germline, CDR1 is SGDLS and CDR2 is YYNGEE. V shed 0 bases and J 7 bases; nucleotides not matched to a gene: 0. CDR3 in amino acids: CASSVGLAGGNEQFF. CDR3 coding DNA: TGTGCCAGCAGCGTAGGACTAGCGGGGGGGAATGAGCAGTTCTTC.

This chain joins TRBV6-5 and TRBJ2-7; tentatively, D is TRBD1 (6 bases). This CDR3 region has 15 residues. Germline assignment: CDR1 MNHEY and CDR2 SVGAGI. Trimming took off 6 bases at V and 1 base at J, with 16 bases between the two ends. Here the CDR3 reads CASSDRIYGSYEQYV. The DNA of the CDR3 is TGTGCCAGCAGCGACAGGATCTATGGGTCCTACGAGCAGTACGTC.

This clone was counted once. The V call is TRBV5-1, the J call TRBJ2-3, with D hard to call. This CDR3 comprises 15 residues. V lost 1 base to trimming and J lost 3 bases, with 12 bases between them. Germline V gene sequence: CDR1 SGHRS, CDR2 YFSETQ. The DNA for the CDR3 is TGCGCCAGCAGCTTGATAGGAGACTGGACAGATACGCAGTATTTT. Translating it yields CASSLIGDWTDTQYF. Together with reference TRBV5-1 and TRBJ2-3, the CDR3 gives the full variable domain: KAGVTQTPRYLIKTRGQQVTLSCSPISGHRSVSWYQQTPGQGLQFLFEYFSETQRNKGNFPGRFSGRQFSNSRSEMNVSTLELGDSALYLCASSLIGDWTDTQYFGPGTRLTVL.

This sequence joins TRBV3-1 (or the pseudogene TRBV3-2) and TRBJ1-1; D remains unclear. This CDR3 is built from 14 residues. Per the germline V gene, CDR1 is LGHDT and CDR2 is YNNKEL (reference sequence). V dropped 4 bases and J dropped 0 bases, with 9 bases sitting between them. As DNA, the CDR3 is TGTGCCAGCAGCCCCCAAAACATGAACACTGAAGCTTTCTTT. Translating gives CASSPQNMNTEAFF.

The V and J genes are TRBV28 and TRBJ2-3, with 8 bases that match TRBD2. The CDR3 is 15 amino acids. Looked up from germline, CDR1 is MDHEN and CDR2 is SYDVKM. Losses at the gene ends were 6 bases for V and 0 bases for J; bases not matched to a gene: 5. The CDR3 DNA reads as TGTGCCAGCAGCGGGGGGGCAGACAGCACAGATACGCAGTATTTT. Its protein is CASSGGADSTDTQYF. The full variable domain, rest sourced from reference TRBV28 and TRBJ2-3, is DVKVTQSSRYLVKRTGEKVFLECVQDMDHENMFWYRQDPGLGLRLIYFSYDVKMKEKGDIPEGYSVSREKKERFSLILESASTNQTSMYLCASSGGADSTDTQYFGPGTRLTVL.

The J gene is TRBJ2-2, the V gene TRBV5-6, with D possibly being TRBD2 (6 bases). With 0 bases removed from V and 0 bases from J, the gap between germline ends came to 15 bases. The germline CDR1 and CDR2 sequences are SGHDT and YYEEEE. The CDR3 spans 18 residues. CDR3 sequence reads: CASSLGPTEGANTGELFF. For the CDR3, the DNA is TGTGCCAGCAGCTTGGGGCCTACGGAGGGAGCGAACACCGGGGAGCTGTTTTTT. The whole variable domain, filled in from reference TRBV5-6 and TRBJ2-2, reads DAGVTQSPTHLIKTRGQQVTLRCSPKSGHDTVSWYQQALGQGPQFIFQYYEEEERQRGNFPDRFSGHQFPNYSSELNVNALLLGDSALYLCASSLGPTEGANTGELFFGEGSRLTVL.

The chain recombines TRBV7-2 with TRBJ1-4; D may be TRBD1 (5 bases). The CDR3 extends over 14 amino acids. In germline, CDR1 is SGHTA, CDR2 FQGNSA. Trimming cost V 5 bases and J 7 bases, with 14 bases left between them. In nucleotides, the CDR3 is TGTGCCAGCAGCCCCCGGGGGGGAGGTGAAAAACTGTTTTTT. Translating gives CASSPRGGGEKLFF.

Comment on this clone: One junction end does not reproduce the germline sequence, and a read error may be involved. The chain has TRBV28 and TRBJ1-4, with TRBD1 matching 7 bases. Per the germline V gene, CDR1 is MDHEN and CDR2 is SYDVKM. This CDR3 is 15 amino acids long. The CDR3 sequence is CVSSQMDRPGEKLFF. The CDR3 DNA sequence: TGTGTCAGCAGTCAAATGGACAGGCCGGGCGAAAAACTGTTTTTT.

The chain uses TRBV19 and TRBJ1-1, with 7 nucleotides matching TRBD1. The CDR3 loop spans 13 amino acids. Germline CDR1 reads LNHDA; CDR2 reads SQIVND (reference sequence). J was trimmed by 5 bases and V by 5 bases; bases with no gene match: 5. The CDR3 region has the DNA TGTGCCAGTAGTGTTTCAGGGGGGACTGAAGCTTTCTTT. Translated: CASSVSGGTEAFF.

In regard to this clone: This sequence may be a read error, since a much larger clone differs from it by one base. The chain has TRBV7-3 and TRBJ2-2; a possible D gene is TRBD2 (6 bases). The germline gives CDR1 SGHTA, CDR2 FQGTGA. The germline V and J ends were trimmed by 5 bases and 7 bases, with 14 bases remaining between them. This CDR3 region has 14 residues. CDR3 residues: CASSERRGGGELFF. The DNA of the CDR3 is TGTGCCAGCAGCGAGCGGAGGGGCGGCGGGGAGCTGTTTTTT.

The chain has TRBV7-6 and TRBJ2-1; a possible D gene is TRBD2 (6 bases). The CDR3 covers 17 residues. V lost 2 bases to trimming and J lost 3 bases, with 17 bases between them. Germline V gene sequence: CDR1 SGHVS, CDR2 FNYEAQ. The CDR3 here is CASSLQPWGVNYNEQFF. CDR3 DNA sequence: TGTGCCAGCAGCTTACAGCCCTGGGGGGTAAACTACAATGAGCAGTTCTTC. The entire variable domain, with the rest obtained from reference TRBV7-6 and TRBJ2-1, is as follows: GAGVSQSPRYKVTKRGQDVALRCDPISGHVSLYWYRQALGQGPEFLTYFNYEAQQDKSGLPNDRFSAERPEGSISTLTIQRTEQRDSAMYRCASSLQPWGVNYNEQFFGPGTRLTVL.

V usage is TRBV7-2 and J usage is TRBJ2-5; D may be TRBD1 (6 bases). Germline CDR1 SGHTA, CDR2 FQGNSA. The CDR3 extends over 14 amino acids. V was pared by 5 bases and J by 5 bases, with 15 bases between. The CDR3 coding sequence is TGTGCCAGCAGCCCCAAATGGGGGCCGGAGACCCAGTACTTC. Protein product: CASSPKWGPETQYF.

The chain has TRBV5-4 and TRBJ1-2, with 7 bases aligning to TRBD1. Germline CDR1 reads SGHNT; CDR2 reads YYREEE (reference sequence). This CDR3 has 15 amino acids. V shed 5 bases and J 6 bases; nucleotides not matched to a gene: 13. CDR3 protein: CASRAQTGNFDGYTF. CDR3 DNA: TGTGCCAGCAGAGCCCAGACAGGGAATTTCGATGGCTACACCTTC.